This TCR beta chain appears in the sequencing data of a study of T cell repertoires in cytomegalovirus infection. Study in general: Public TCR beta signatures marked donors with CMV infection and the matching HLA.

From the reads, TCRdb called clonotypes with MiXCR, one entry per CDR3 protein. This sample has approximately 990,000 distinct CDR3 sequences, with around 30% found just once. There are 16 residues in the CDR3. J gave up 8 bases and V 4 bases, and 14 bases lay outside the gene matches. Germline V CDR1 and CDR2: MNHEY, SVGEGT. Only one count was recorded for this clonotype. Its antigen is as yet unknown. The sequences come from cultured CD8+ T cells from PBMCs, collected from culture after CMV antigen stimulation. This TCR derives from a human donor in good health (CMV status not recorded). Some clones in this sample may be carry-over from other donors' samples. The chain uses TRBV6-2 or TRBV6-3 and TRBJ1-2, with TRBD1 matching over 9 bases. The CDR3, as DNA: TGTGCCAGCAGTTTCGAGGGGACAGGGCTTTTAGGAGGCTACACCTTC. Its protein is CASSFEGTGLLGGYTF.